The T cell receptor (beta chain) under discussion was sequenced for a study of T cells in Graves' hyperthyroidism and ophthalmopathy. As for this clonotype: It is likely a read error, because the conserved phenylalanine at the end of the CDR3 is missing.

From RNA transcripts, TCR beta CDR3 regions were amplified. Carried out on the TCR CDR3, a first-round RT-PCR used the HTBI primer set. TCRdb independently ran MiXCR on the multiplex PCR reads; one entry per CDR3 protein. The sample shows tens of thousands of distinct CDR3 sequences, around 48% of them seen only once. The diagnostic basis comprised clinical symptoms, serum thyroxine and TRAb, thyroid ultrasound and orbital computed tomography. There are 12 residues in the CDR3. Germline V CDR1 and CDR2: WSHSY, SAAADI. The V end was cut by 7 bases, the J end by 4 bases, with 8 bases between. Material for sequencing was blood. The sequence came from a woman between 45 and 60 years old with Graves' ophthalmopathy. The chain has TRBV10-2 and TRBJ2-1; D possibly corresponds to TRBD2 (5 bases). For the CDR3, the DNA is TGCGCCAGCAAGAGAGGGTACAATGAGCAGTTCATC. This sequence encodes CASKRGYNEQFI.